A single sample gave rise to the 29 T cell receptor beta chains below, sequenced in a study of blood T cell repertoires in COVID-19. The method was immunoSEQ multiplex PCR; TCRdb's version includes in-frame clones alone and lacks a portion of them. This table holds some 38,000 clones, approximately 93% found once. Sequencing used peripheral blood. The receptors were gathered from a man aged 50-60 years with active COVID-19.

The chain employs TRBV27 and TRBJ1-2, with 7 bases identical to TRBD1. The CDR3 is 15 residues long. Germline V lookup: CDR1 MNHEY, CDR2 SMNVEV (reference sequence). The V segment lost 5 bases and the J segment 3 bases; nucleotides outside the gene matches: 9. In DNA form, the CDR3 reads TGTGCCAGCAGTCCACAGGGGAGAGGGGACTATGGCTACACCTTC. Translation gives CASSPQGRGDYGYTF.

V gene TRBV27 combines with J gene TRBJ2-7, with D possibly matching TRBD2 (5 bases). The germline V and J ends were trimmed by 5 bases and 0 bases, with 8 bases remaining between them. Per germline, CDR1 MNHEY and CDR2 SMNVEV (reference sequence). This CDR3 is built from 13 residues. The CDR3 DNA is TGTGCCAGCAGTAGGAGGCACTCCTACGAGCAGTACTTC. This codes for CASSRRHSYEQYF.

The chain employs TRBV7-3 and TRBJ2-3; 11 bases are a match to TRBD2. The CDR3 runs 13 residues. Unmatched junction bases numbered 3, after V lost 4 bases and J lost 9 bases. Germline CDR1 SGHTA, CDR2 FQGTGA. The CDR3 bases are TGTGCCAGCAGCTCCCTAGCGGGAGGAACGCAGTATTTT. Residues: CASSSLAGGTQYF.

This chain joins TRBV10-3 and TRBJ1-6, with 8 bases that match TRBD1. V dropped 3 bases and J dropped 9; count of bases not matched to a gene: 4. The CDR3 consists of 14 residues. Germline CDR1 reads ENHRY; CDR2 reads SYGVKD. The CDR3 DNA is TGTGCCATCAGTGACAGGGGGCCTGGTTCACCCCTCCACTTT. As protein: CAISDRGPGSPLHF.

The CDR3 spells CASSQEGRDYGYTF. The CDR3 region has the DNA TGCGCCAGCAGCCAAGAGGGGAGGGACTATGGCTACACCTTC. The chain uses TRBV4-3 and TRBJ1-2; D unclear. V was cut by 0 bases and J by 3 bases, with 8 bases left in between. Germline loops: CDR1 LGHNA, CDR2 YSLEER. The CDR3 covers 14 residues.

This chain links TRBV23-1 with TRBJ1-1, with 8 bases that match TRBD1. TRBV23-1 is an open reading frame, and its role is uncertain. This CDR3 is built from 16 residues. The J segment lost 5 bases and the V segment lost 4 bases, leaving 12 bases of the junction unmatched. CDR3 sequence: CASSPGGAEVKTEAFF. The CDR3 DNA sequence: TGCGCCAGCAGTCCAGGGGGCGCCGAGGTCAAAACTGAAGCTTTCTTT.

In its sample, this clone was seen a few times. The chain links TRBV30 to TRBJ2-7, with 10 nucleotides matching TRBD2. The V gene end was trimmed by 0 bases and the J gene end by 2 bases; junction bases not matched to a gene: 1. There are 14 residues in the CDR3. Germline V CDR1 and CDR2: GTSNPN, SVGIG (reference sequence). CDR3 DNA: TGTGCCTGGAGTGTACTAGCGGGAACCTACGAGCAGTACTTC. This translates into CAWSVLAGTYEQYF.

CDR3 loop: CAISDPGREGNGELFF. CDR3 DNA sequence: TGTGCCATCAGTGACCCTGGGCGGGAGGGTAACGGGGAGCTGTTTTTT. The chain links TRBV10-3 to TRBJ2-2, with 9 bases identical to TRBD2. Germline V CDR1 and CDR2: ENHRY, SYGVKD. This CDR3 has 16 residues. V trimming: 3 bases; J trimming: 7 bases; junction bases outside the gene matches: 9.

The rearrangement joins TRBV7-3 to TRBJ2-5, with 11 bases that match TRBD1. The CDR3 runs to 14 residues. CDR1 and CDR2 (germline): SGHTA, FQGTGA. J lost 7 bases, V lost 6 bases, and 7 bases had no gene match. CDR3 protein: CASRPSGTGGTQYF. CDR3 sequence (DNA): TGTGCCAGCAGACCCTCCGGGACAGGGGGGACCCAGTACTTC.

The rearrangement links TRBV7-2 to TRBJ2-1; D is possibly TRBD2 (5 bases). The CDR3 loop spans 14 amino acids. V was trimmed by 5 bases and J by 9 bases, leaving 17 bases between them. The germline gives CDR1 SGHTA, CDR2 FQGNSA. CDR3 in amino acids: CASSTNTRGVEQFF. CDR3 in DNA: TGTGCCAGCAGCACGAATACTAGAGGAGTTGAGCAGTTCTTC.

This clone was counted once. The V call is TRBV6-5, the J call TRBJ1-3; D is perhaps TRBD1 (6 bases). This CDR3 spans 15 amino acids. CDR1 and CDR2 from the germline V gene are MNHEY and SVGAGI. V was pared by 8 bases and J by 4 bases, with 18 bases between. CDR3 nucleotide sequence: TGTGCCAGCGCCGCGCGGGGGGCGGTGGGAAACACCATATATTTT. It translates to CASAARGAVGNTIYF.

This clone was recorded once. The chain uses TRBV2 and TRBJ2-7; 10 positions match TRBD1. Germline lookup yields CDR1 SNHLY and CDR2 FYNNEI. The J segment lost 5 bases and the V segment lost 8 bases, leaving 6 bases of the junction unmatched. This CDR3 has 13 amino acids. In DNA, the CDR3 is TGTGCCAGCGGGGGACAGGGGTTCAACGAGCAGTACTTC. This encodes CASGGQGFNEQYF.

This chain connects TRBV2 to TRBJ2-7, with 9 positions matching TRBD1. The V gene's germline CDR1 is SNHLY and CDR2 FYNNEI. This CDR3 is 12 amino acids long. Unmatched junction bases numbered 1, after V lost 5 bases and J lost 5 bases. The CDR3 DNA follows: TGTGCCAGCAGTTGGACAGGGGACGAGCAGTACTTC. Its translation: CASSWTGDEQYF.

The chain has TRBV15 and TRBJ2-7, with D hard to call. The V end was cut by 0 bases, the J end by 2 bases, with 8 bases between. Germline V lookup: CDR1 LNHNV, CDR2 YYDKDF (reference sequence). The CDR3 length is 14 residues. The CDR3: CATSRDSDAYEQYF. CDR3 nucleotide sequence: TGTGCCACCAGCAGAGACAGTGATGCCTACGAGCAGTACTTC.

In DNA form, the CDR3 reads TGTGCCATCAGTGAAGGACTAGCGGGGAGCACAGATACGCAGTATTTT. Protein sequence: CAISEGLAGSTDTQYF. The chain has TRBV10-3 and TRBJ2-3, with 12 bases fitting TRBD2. The V and J ends lost 3 bases and 0 bases, in that order; junction bases with no gene match: 1. Germline loops: CDR1 ENHRY, CDR2 SYGVKD. This CDR3 is 16 amino acids long.

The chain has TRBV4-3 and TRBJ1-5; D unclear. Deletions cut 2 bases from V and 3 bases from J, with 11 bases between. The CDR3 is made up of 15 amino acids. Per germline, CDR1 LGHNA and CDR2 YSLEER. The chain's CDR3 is CASSQSWAHNQPQHF. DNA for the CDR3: TGCGCCAGCAGCCAATCATGGGCGCACAATCAGCCCCAGCATTTT.

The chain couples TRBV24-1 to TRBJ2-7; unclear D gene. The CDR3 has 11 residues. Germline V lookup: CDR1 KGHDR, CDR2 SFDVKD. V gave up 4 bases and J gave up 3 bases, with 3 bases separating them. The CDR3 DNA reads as TGTGCCACCAGTGACATCTACGAGCAGTACTTC. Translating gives CATSDIYEQYF.

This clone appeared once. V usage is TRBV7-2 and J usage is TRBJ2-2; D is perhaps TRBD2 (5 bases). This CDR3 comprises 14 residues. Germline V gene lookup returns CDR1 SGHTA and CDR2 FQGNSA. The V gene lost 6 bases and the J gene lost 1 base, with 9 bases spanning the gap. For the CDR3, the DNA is TGTGCCAGCAGGTTTCGGGGGAACACCGGGGAGCTGTTTTTT. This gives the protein CASRFRGNTGELFF.

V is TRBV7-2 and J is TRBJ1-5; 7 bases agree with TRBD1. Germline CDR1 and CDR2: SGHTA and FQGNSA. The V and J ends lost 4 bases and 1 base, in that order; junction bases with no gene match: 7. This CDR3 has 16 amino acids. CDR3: CASSSTQGLSNQPQHF. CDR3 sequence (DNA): TGTGCCAGCAGCTCAACACAGGGGCTGAGCAATCAGCCCCAGCATTTT.

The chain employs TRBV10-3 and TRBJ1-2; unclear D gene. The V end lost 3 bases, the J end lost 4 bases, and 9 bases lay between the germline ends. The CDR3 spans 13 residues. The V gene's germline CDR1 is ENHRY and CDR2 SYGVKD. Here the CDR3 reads CAISETGRYGYTF. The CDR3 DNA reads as TGTGCCATCAGTGAAACGGGTCGCTATGGCTACACCTTC.

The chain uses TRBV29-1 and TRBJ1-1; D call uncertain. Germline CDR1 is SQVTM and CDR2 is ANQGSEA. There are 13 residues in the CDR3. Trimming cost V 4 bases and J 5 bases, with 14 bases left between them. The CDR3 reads CSVVGEFGTEAFF. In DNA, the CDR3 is TGCAGCGTTGTCGGGGAATTCGGGACTGAAGCTTTCTTT.

The CDR3 DNA reads as TGTGCCAGCAGCTTCACCCCGGGACAGGGGGGGCCTGAAGCTTTCTTT. Translating it yields CASSFTPGQGGPEAFF. The chain is built from TRBV11-2 and TRBJ1-1, with 11 nucleotides matching TRBD1. From germline, CDR1 is SGHAT and CDR2 FQNNGV. This CDR3 is built from 16 residues. The ends lost 3 bases at V and 6 bases at J; junction bases unmatched: 9. Variable domain in full (rest from reference TRBV11-2 and TRBJ1-1): EAGVAQSPRYKIIEKRQSVAFWCNPISGHATLYWYQQILGQGPKLLIQFQNNGVVDDSQLPKDRFSAERLKGVDSTLKIQPAKLEDSAVYLCASSFTPGQGGPEAFFGQGTRLTVV.

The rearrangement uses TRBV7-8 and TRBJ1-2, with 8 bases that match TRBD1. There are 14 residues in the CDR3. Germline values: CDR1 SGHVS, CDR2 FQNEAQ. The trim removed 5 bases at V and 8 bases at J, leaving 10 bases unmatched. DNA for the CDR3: TGTGCCAGCAGCCTCTGGACAGGGCTAGCAGGCTACACCTTC. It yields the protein CASSLWTGLAGYTF.

The CDR3 loop reads CASSPDSYGGYTF. The CDR3 DNA reads TGTGCCAGCAGCCCCGACAGCTATGGTGGCTACACCTTC. The rearrangement links TRBV7-2 to TRBJ1-2, with TRBD1 as a possible D gene (5 bases). V was pared by 5 bases and J by 7 bases, with 14 bases between. Germline V gives CDR1 SGHTA, CDR2 FQGNSA. CDR3 length: 13 amino acids.

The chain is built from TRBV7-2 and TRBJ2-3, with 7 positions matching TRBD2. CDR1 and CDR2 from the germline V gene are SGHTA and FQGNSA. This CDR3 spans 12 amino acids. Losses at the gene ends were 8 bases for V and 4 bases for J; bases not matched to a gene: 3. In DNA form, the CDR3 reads TGTGCCAGCGGGCTAGCGGCAGATACGCAGTATTTT. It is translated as CASGLAADTQYF.

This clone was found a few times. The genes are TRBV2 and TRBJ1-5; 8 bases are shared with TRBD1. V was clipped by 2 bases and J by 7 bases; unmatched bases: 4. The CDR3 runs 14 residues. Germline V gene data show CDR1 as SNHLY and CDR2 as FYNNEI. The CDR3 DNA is TGTGCCAGCAGTGAATCGGCAGGGGGCCAGCCCCAGCATTTT. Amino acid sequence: CASSESAGGQPQHF.

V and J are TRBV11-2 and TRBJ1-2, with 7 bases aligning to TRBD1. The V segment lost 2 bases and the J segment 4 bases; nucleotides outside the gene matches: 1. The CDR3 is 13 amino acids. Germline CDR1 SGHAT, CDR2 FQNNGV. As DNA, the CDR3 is TGTGCCAGCAGCTTAAACAGGGGCTATGGCTACACCTTC. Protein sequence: CASSLNRGYGYTF. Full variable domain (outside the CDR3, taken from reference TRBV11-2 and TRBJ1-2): EAGVAQSPRYKIIEKRQSVAFWCNPISGHATLYWYQQILGQGPKLLIQFQNNGVVDDSQLPKDRFSAERLKGVDSTLKIQPAKLEDSAVYLCASSLNRGYGYTFGSGTRLTVV.

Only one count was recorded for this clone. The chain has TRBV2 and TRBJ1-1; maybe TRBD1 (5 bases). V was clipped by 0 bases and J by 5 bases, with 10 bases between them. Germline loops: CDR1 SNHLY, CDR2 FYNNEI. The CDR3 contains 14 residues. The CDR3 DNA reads TGTGCCAGCAGTGAAGCAGCGGGGGGGACTGAAGCTTTCTTT. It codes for CASSEAAGGTEAFF.

The CDR3 spells CASSLKRETPHEQFF. The CDR3, as DNA: TGTGCCAGCAGCTTAAAGCGCGAGACCCCCCATGAGCAGTTCTTC. The chain carries TRBV7-6 and TRBJ2-1; no reliable D call. CDR1 and CDR2 from the germline V gene are SGHVS and FNYEAQ. V gave up 2 bases and J gave up 8 bases, with 16 bases separating them. The CDR3 totals 15 residues.